Listed below are T cell receptor beta chains from one sample, sequenced in a study of T cell responses to AZD1222 COVID-19 vaccine. Profiled with immunoSEQ multiplex PCR; TCRdb holds only in-frame clones, not every one. This sample yields 150,000 or so clones, of which roughly 90% are seen a single time; roughly 6.3% belongs to the top ten. The starting material was peripheral blood, obtained on day 0 of AZD1222 vaccination. The receptors were sampled from an adult in good health. The CDR3 runs from the conserved cysteine through the conserved F or W. The order of the fields is J gene, clone size, V gene, D gene, CDR3 DNA, CDR3 protein. A D gene is named only where the DNA matches it firmly. Size values are once, few and many counts, or a class for expanded clones, and some rows have none.

>TRBJ1-1|-|TRBV19|-
TGTGCCAGTAGTATTTTGGGACATGAAGCTTTCTTT
CASSILGHEAFF
>TRBJ1-3|-|TRBV7-8|-
TGTGCCAGCAGCTTCTTAAGCTCTGGAAACACCATATATTTT
CASSFLSSGNTIYF
>TRBJ2-7|-|TRBV6-5|-
TGTGCCAGCACCTTACAGGGAAGCACCGAGCAGTACTTC
CASTLQGSTEQYF
>TRBJ2-2|-|TRBV11-3|TRBD2
TGTGCCAGCAGCCCTCAATCTAGCGGGGGGACCGGGGAGCTGTTTTTT
CASSPQSSGGTGELFF
>TRBJ1-2|-|TRBV29-1|-
TGCAGCGTTGGGGTCTGGGAAAACTATAACTATGGCTACACCTTC
CSVGVWENYNYGYTF
>TRBJ1-1|-|TRBV6-5|-
TGTGCCAGCAGTTACGGGATTAACACTGAAGCTTTCTTT
CASSYGINTEAFF
>TRBJ2-1|-|TRBV12-3/TRBV12-4|-
TGTGCCAGCAGGACGGGACTTTACAATGAGCAGTTCTTC
CASRTGLYNEQFF
>TRBJ1-4|-|TRBV19|TRBD1
TGTGCCATTAGCCCCGGGACAGCAACTAATGAAAAACTGTTTTTT
CAISPGTATNEKLFF
>TRBJ1-2|-|TRBV4-1|-
TGCGCCAGCAGCCAAGTTGAGACCGCTCTCTATGGCTACACCTTC
CASSQVETALYGYTF
>TRBJ1-1|-|TRBV27|TRBD1
TGTGCCAGCAGTCCCTCGCAGACAGGGAGCACTGAAGCTTTCTTT
CASSPSQTGSTEAFF
>TRBJ1-5|-|TRBV19|-
TGTGCCAGTAGTCTTCGACAGGCGGATCAGCCCCAGCATTTT
CASSLRQADQPQHF
>TRBJ1-1|few|TRBV3-1/TRBV3-2|-
TGTGCCAGCAGCCGCCCGAACACTGAAGCTTTCTTT
CASSRPNTEAFF
>TRBJ1-6|-|TRBV7-2|-
TGTGCCAGCAGCCCCGATTTAAGCTCCTATGGGAATTCACCCCTCCACTTT
CASSPDLSSYGNSPLHF
>TRBJ2-1|-|TRBV18|-
TGTGCCAGCTCCCCTGGACAGCGAGCTTACAATGAGCAGTTCTTC
CASSPGQRAYNEQFF
>TRBJ2-7|-|TRBV20-1|-
TGCAGTGCCACTAGTAGCTACGAGCAGTACTTC
CSATSSYEQYF
>TRBJ1-6|-|TRBV11-2|-
TGTGCCAGCAGCTTGAGAGTAACAGGGACCCAATTGGATTCACCCCTCCACTTT
CASSLRVTGTQLDSPLHF
>TRBJ1-3|-|TRBV30|-
TGTGCCTGGAGTGTACTGGGTGTTGGTGGAAACACCATATATTTT
CAWSVLGVGGNTIYF
>TRBJ1-4|-|TRBV2|-
TGTGCCAGCAGTGAACAGGGAGGGGATGAAAAACTGTTTTTT
CASSEQGGDEKLFF
>TRBJ2-2|-|TRBV6-5|TRBD1
TGTGCCAGCAGGCGAGACAGGGGTCCTGGCGGGGAGCTGTTTTTT
CASRRDRGPGGELFF
>TRBJ2-1|-|TRBV18|TRBD2
TGTGCCAGCTCATCACCTGGGGGGGGGATTGAGCAGTTCTTC
CASSSPGGGIEQFF
>TRBJ1-1|-|TRBV9|-
TGTGCCAGCAGCGCCCTCGGGGGATGGACTGAAGCTTTCTTT
CASSALGGWTEAFF
>TRBJ1-3|-|TRBV6-5|TRBD1
TGTGCCAGCACTCCGACAGGGGCAGGAAACACCATATATTTT
CASTPTGAGNTIYF
>TRBJ1-1|-|TRBV6-2/TRBV6-3|-
TGTGCCAGCAGCCAGAAAATGAACACTGAAGCTTTCTTT
CASSQKMNTEAFF
>TRBJ1-1|-|TRBV7-9|-
TGTGCCAGCAGCGGACCGGGGGTGAACACTGAAGCTTTCTTT
CASSGPGVNTEAFF
>TRBJ1-2|-|TRBV20-1|TRBD1
TGCAGTGCTAGTGGGACAGACCACTATGGCTACACCTTC
CSASGTDHYGYTF
>TRBJ1-5|-|TRBV15|-
TGTGCCACCAGCAGAGATCGGTATAGCAATCAGCCCCAGCATTTT
CATSRDRYSNQPQHF
>TRBJ1-2|-|TRBV27|TRBD1
TGTGCCAGCAGTTTATCGGCAGGGGGCGCGTATGGCTACACCTTC
CASSLSAGGAYGYTF
>TRBJ1-6|-|TRBV4-2|-
TGTGCCAGCAGCCAAGATCAAGGGATTAATTCACCCCTCCACTTT
CASSQDQGINSPLHF
>TRBJ1-3|-|TRBV30|-
TGTGCCTGGAGACCCCTCGGACGGCACTCTGGAAACACCATATATTTT
CAWRPLGRHSGNTIYF
>TRBJ2-5|-|TRBV2|-
TGTGCCAGCAGTAGGACAAGTCGGGCTGCTGAGACCCAGTACTTC
CASSRTSRAAETQYF
>TRBJ1-1|-|TRBV6-5|TRBD1
TGTGCCAGCGTATGGACAGGGGAGACTCGGGCTTTCTTT
CASVWTGETRAFF
>TRBJ2-2|-|TRBV19|-
TGTGCCAGTAGTATCCACGGGGAGCTGTTTTTT
CASSIHGELFF
>TRBJ2-7|-|TRBV5-1|TRBD1
TGCGCCAGCAGCTTGCTTGGGACAGGGACCTCCGAGCAGTACTTC
CASSLLGTGTSEQYF
>TRBJ1-2|once|TRBV4-3|TRBD1
TGCGCCAGCAGCCAAGATCGGGCAGGGGGCCGCTATGGCTACACCTTC
CASSQDRAGGRYGYTF
>TRBJ1-2|-|TRBV30|-
TGTGCCTGTTCAGTACCAAACATCTTC
CACSVPNIF
>TRBJ1-6|once|TRBV7-2|-
TGTGCCAGCAGCGCCCATACAGGGTCGGATTCACCCCTCCACTTT
CASSAHTGSDSPLHF
>TRBJ2-5|few|TRBV29-1|TRBD1
TGCAGCGCTCACAGGGGCCAGGAGACCCAGTACTTC
CSAHRGQETQYF
>TRBJ2-1|once|TRBV7-9|-
TGTGCCAGCAGTATAAACAAGGGACCGAACTACAATGAGCAGTTCTTC
CASSINKGPNYNEQFF
>TRBJ1-2|-|TRBV6-1|-
TGTGCCAGCAGTGACCGGACTGTTGGCTACACCTTC
CASSDRTVGYTF
>TRBJ1-1|-|TRBV18|-
TGTGCCAGCTCACCACCGGTGGGGGCTAAGAACACTGAAGCTTTCTTT
CASSPPVGAKNTEAFF
>TRBJ1-1|-|TRBV19|-
TGTGCCAGTAGCCAAGACAGATGGGGAACTGAAGCTTTCTTT
CASSQDRWGTEAFF
>TRBJ1-3|few|TRBV11-2|-
TGTGCCAGCAGCTTAGGGGCTGGGGACACCATATATTTT
CASSLGAGDTIYF
>TRBJ1-1|-|TRBV4-3|TRBD1
TGCGCCAGCAGCCACCGGGACAGGAAGACTGAAGCTTTCTTT
CASSHRDRKTEAFF
>TRBJ1-5|-|TRBV30|TRBD1
TGTGCCTGGAGTAATTGGGGGACAGGGGTGAATCAGCCCCAGCATTTT
CAWSNWGTGVNQPQHF
>TRBJ2-3|-|TRBV5-4|-
TGTGCCAGCAGTCTATATAGGGGGTTGTTAAATACGCAGTATTTT
CASSLYRGLLNTQYF